The next 29 T cell receptor beta chains were all read from a single sample in a study of T-cell reconstitution after alpha-beta-depleted transplantation in children. For TCRbeta, the library was prepared with unique molecular identifiers. Using its own MiXCR run on the PCR reads, TCRdb lists one record per CDR3 protein. In the table there are about 130,000 distinct CDR3 sequences, 9.5% to 10% of which are singletons. The sample here was PBMCs, mostly from graft donor cells, taken 180 days after TCRalphabeta/CD19-depleted stem cell transplant. The receptor source for this set is a girl less than two years old who had a stem cell transplant for combined immunodeficiency, so the T cells may come from the graft donor.

This clonotype was counted many times. The V gene is TRBV20-1, the J gene TRBJ2-5; D possibly matches TRBD1 or TRBD2 (5 bases each). CDR3 length: 16 amino acids. In germline, CDR1 is DFQATT, CDR2 SNEGSKA (reference sequence). The germline V and J ends were trimmed by 3 bases and 4 bases, with 21 bases remaining between them. CDR3 sequence reads: CSASALGAPGTETQYF. In nucleotides, the CDR3 is TGCAGTGCTAGCGCTTTGGGAGCCCCCGGGACAGAGACCCAGTACTTC.

This clonotype appeared a few times. This chain uses TRBV4-2 with TRBJ2-1; TRBD2 matches 8 bases. This CDR3 is built from 17 residues. Trimming cost V 1 base and J 7 bases; bases outside gene matches: 12. Germline loops: CDR1 LGHNA, CDR2 YNFKEQ. CDR3 region: CASSQGIIGGAGNEQFF. The CDR3 nucleotides are TGTGCCAGCAGCCAAGGCATAATCGGGGGGGCAGGGAATGAGCAGTTCTTC.

This clonotype has a count of ten or more. The V gene is TRBV29-1, the J gene TRBJ2-1; D is ambiguous. This CDR3 spans 10 amino acids. Germline loops: CDR1 SQVTM, CDR2 ANQGSEA. Trimming cost V 7 bases and J 7 bases, with 8 bases left between them. The CDR3 reads CSARMNEQFF. CDR3 bases: TGCAGCGCCCGGATGAATGAGCAGTTCTTC.

The CDR3 is CASSQGGYSNQPQHF. The CDR3 DNA is TGTGCCAGCAGCCAAGGGGGTTATAGCAATCAGCCCCAGCATTTT. V is TRBV4-2 and J is TRBJ1-5; D is ambiguous. Germline V gene data show CDR1 as LGHNA and CDR2 as YNFKEQ. V was clipped by 1 base and J by 0 bases, with 7 bases between them. The CDR3 is 15 residues long.

This clonotype was counted a few times. V gene TRBV27 combines with J gene TRBJ2-7; D is perhaps TRBD1 (5 bases). The germline V gene encodes CDR1 MNHEY and CDR2 SMNVEV (reference sequence). Trimming pared 6 bases from V and 5 bases from J, leaving 11 bases between. The CDR3 consists of 12 residues. CDR3 amino acids: CASSRSGNEQYF. CDR3 DNA: TGTGCCAGCAGCCGGTCAGGGAACGAGCAGTACTTC.

There are a few counts of this clonotype. V and J are TRBV5-1 and TRBJ2-2; D is unresolved. Trimming took 5 bases from V and 0 from J, leaving 11 bases between them. The germline V gene has CDR1 SGHRS and CDR2 YFSETQ. The CDR3 has 15 amino acids. For the CDR3, the DNA is TGCGCCAGCAGACAGACACACGCGAACACCGGGGAGCTGTTTTTT. It yields the protein CASRQTHANTGELFF.

This clonotype was seen many times. This chain's CDR3 is CASSSDPVTGELFF. The CDR3 DNA reads TGTGCCAGCAGCTCCGACCCAGTAACCGGGGAGCTGTTTTTT. This rearrangement joins TRBV7-2 to TRBJ2-2; D is ambiguous. The V end was cut by 4 bases, the J end by 5 bases, with 11 bases between. Germline V CDR1 and CDR2: SGHTA, FQGNSA. CDR3 length: 14 residues.

This clonotype was recorded a few times. The chain uses TRBV7-8 and TRBJ2-7; tentative D call: TRBD2 (5 bases). V lost 2 bases and J 1 base, leaving 15 bases between the germline ends. The germline V gene encodes CDR1 SGHVS and CDR2 FQNEAQ. This CDR3 spans 16 amino acids. The CDR3 loop is CASSLSWGEESYEQYF. DNA for the CDR3: TGTGCCAGCAGCTTAAGTTGGGGAGAGGAATCCTACGAGCAGTACTTC.

This clonotype was counted many times. The chain uses TRBV12-3 or TRBV12-4 and TRBJ2-1; D possibly uses TRBD1 or TRBD2 (5 bases each). With 7 bases removed from V and 3 bases from J, the gap between germline ends came to 22 bases. This CDR3 spans 17 amino acids. CDR3 region: CASTPATGQGHYNEQFF. The DNA for the CDR3 is TGTGCCAGCACCCCAGCCACGGGGCAGGGCCACTACAATGAGCAGTTCTTC.

The V gene is TRBV2, the J gene TRBJ2-7, with TRBD1 as a possible D gene (5 bases). Germline V gene sequence: CDR1 SNHLY, CDR2 FYNNEI. Deletions cut 7 bases from V and 0 bases from J, with 7 bases between. The CDR3 length is 12 residues. CDR3 bases: TGTGCCAGCAAGGACAACTCCTACGAGCAGTACTTC. As protein: CASKDNSYEQYF.

The genes are TRBV29-1 and TRBJ2-3; D might be TRBD1 (6 bases). Trimming removed 4 bases from V and 2 bases from J, with 10 bases in between. Looked up from germline, CDR1 is SQVTM and CDR2 is ANQGSEA. This CDR3 has 13 residues. The CDR3 is CSVGQVLTDTQYF. CDR3 sequence (DNA): TGCAGCGTTGGACAGGTCCTCACAGATACGCAGTATTTT.

This clonotype was seen more than once but under ten times. The chain links TRBV10-3 to TRBJ2-2; D is uncertain. The CDR3 spans 13 residues. Germline CDR1 reads ENHRY; CDR2 reads SYGVKD. V was shortened by 7 bases and J by 5 bases, with 11 bases between the two germline ends. CDR3 in DNA: TGTGCCATCATGCGGACGCAAACCGGGGAGCTGTTTTTT. It translates to CAIMRTQTGELFF.

This chain connects TRBV20-1 to TRBJ2-5; 10 bases align to TRBD2. The length of the CDR3 is 16 residues. The ends lost 3 bases at V and 5 bases at J; junction bases unmatched: 12. Germline V gene sequence: CDR1 DFQATT, CDR2 SNEGSKA (reference sequence). The CDR3 spells CSASLPSGRMEETQYF. CDR3 in DNA: TGCAGTGCTAGTCTTCCTAGCGGGAGAATGGAGGAGACCCAGTACTTC.

The rearrangement links TRBV5-5 to TRBJ2-7; 7 bases map to TRBD1. In germline, CDR1 is SGHKS, CDR2 YYEKEE (reference sequence). V lost 0 bases to trimming and J lost 0 bases; unmatched junction nucleotides: 3. This CDR3 is 15 amino acids long. The CDR3 DNA sequence: TGTGCCAGCAGCTTGGAGGGACAGAGCTCCTACGAGCAGTACTTC. Residues: CASSLEGQSSYEQYF.

A few counts support this clonotype. The chain recombines TRBV25-1 with TRBJ1-5; a weak D match, TRBD1 (5 bases). Trimming left V 1 base short and J 8 bases short, with 15 bases between. This CDR3 spans 15 amino acids. Germline values: CDR1 MGHDK, CDR2 SYGVNS. CDR3 in DNA: TGTGCCAGCAGTGAATCCGGGGGAATGGATAAGCCCCAGCATTTT. This codes for CASSESGGMDKPQHF.

The J gene is TRBJ2-1, the V gene TRBV15; D unresolved. Germline V CDR1 and CDR2: LNHNV, YYDKDF (reference sequence). The CDR3 is made up of 17 amino acids. V lost 3 bases and J 0 bases, leaving 15 bases between the germline ends. The CDR3 bases are TGTGCCACCAGCAGCTACCGGTTGGAGAGCTCCTACAATGAGCAGTTCTTC. Encoded protein: CATSSYRLESSYNEQFF.

This sequence joins TRBV19 and TRBJ2-3; D gene ambiguous. The CDR3 runs to 13 residues. Looked up from germline, CDR1 is LNHDA and CDR2 is SQIVND (reference sequence). Deletions cut 3 bases from V and 2 bases from J, with 6 bases between. Written as DNA, the CDR3 is TGTGCCAGTAGTATTATTTACACAGATACGCAGTATTTT. It encodes CASSIIYTDTQYF.

This clonotype has at least ten counts. V is TRBV5-6 and J is TRBJ2-7; 7 nucleotides line up with TRBD1. This CDR3 is 14 amino acids long. The germline gives CDR1 SGHDT, CDR2 YYEEEE. J gave up 2 bases and V 0 bases, and 2 bases lay outside the gene matches. The CDR3 spells CASSLAGTAYEQYF. CDR3 bases: TGTGCCAGCAGCTTGGCCGGGACAGCCTACGAGCAGTACTTC. Filled out from reference TRBV5-6 and TRBJ2-7, the complete variable domain reads DAGVTQSPTHLIKTRGQQVTLRCSPKSGHDTVSWYQQALGQGPQFIFQYYEEEERQRGNFPDRFSGHQFPNYSSELNVNALLLGDSALYLCASSLAGTAYEQYFGPGTRLTVT.

This clonotype was observed a few times. This rearrangement joins TRBV4-3 to TRBJ1-5; D remains unclear. V was clipped by 0 bases and J by 3 bases, with 15 bases between them. The CDR3 covers 17 residues. In germline, CDR1 is LGHNA, CDR2 YSLEER. The CDR3 sequence is CASSQERGQNLNQPQHF. Written as DNA, the CDR3 is TGCGCCAGCAGCCAAGAGAGAGGGCAGAACCTCAATCAGCCCCAGCATTTT.

This clonotype was seen repeatedly, ten times or more. This sequence joins TRBV27 and TRBJ1-4, with unresolved D. In germline, CDR1 is MNHEY, CDR2 SMNVEV (reference sequence). The CDR3 covers 14 residues. V was pared by 6 bases and J by 4 bases, with 12 bases between. The CDR3 DNA is TGTGCCAGCAGGGAACATGGGAGTAATGAAAAACTGTTTTTT. Its translation: CASREHGSNEKLFF.

This clonotype was found many times. The chain carries TRBV7-7 and TRBJ2-1, with 11 positions matching TRBD1. CDR3 length equals 15 residues. Germline CDR1 SSHAT, CDR2 FNYEAQ (reference sequence). J gave up 7 bases and V 5 bases, and 7 bases lay outside the gene matches. CDR3 nucleotide sequence: TGTGCCAGCAGCCTGGACAGGGGGCTAAAGAATGAGCAGTTCTTC. Its translation: CASSLDRGLKNEQFF. The whole variable domain, remainder taken from reference TRBV7-7 and TRBJ2-1, is GAGVSQSPRYKVTKRGQDVTLRCDPISSHATLYWYQQALGQGPEFLTYFNYEAQPDKSGLPSDRFSAERPEGSISTLTIQRTEQRDSAMYRCASSLDRGLKNEQFFGPGTRLTVL.

As for this clonotype: It is likely a read error, because the conserved phenylalanine at the end of the CDR3 is missing. The chain links TRBV30 to TRBJ2-7; tentatively, D is TRBD2 (5 bases). Germline V CDR1 and CDR2: GTSNPN, SVGIG (reference sequence). V lost 5 bases and J 4 bases, leaving 12 bases between the germline ends. The CDR3 extends over 12 amino acids. CDR3 sequence reads: CAWGSTGYEQYS. The CDR3 DNA follows: TGTGCCTGGGGGTCAACGGGGTACGAGCAGTACTCC.

V is TRBV20-1 and J is TRBJ1-2; the D gene is possibly TRBD1 (6 bases). There are 13 residues in the CDR3. V was clipped by 5 bases and J by 8 bases, with 18 bases between them. Germline values: CDR1 DFQATT, CDR2 SNEGSKA (reference sequence). This CDR3 is CSADGTTRGGYTF. CDR3 coding DNA: TGCAGTGCTGACGGGACAACCCGGGGGGGCTACACCTTC.

This clonotype was detected only a few times. The J gene is TRBJ2-1, the V gene TRBV30, with TRBD1 identical over 7 bases. Germline CDR1 reads GTSNPN; CDR2 reads SVGIG (reference sequence). V trimming: 2 bases; J trimming: 6 bases; junction bases outside the gene matches: 4. The length of the CDR3 is 13 residues. In DNA, the CDR3 is TGTGCCTGGAGTAGGACAGGCGTCAATGAGCAGTTCTTC. Its translation: CAWSRTGVNEQFF.

The V and J genes are TRBV20-1 and TRBJ1-5, with a possible D match to TRBD1 (6 bases). The V and J ends lost 2 bases and 4 bases respectively, with 9 bases between them. CDR1 and CDR2 (germline): DFQATT, SNEGSKA (reference sequence). The CDR3 covers 13 residues. The CDR3 loop reads CSARRQDNQPQHF. The CDR3 region has the DNA TGCAGTGCTAGAAGACAGGATAATCAGCCCCAGCATTTT.

The chain joins TRBV10-3 to TRBJ1-2; D remains unclear. This CDR3 contains 14 residues. V was clipped by 0 bases and J by 4 bases, with 9 bases between them. CDR1 is ENHRY, CDR2 SYGVKD, per germline. This CDR3 reads CAISESRDSYGYTF. The CDR3 DNA sequence: TGTGCCATCAGTGAGTCAAGGGATAGCTATGGCTACACCTTC.

This clonotype has a handful of counts. The chain carries TRBV29-1 and TRBJ2-3, with D perhaps TRBD1 (6 bases). Germline V gene sequence: CDR1 SQVTM, CDR2 ANQGSEA. The CDR3 length is 15 residues. Trimming took off 4 bases at V and 1 base at J, with 15 bases between the two ends. The CDR3 region has the DNA TGCAGCGTTGCAGTTAGGGCAGGGGGCACAGATACGCAGTATTTT. It specifies CSVAVRAGGTDTQYF.

This clonotype was seen ten or more times. V and J are TRBV7-2 and TRBJ2-7; D gene ambiguous. This CDR3 region has 14 residues. Deletions cut 5 bases from V and 3 bases from J, with 14 bases between. CDR1 is SGHTA and CDR2 is FQGNSA in the germline V gene. The CDR3 nucleotides are TGTGCCAGCAGCCAAAGCGTGGGGAACTACGAGCAGTACTTC. The encoded protein is CASSQSVGNYEQYF.

Ten or more counts support this clonotype. This sequence joins TRBV20-1 and TRBJ2-7; the D gene is possibly TRBD2 (6 bases). CDR3 length: 15 residues. The V and J ends lost 3 bases and 2 bases respectively, with 17 bases between them. CDR1 and CDR2 from the germline V gene are DFQATT and SNEGSKA (reference sequence). The CDR3 region is CSARPVGGVAYEQYF. DNA of the CDR3: TGCAGTGCTAGGCCTGTCGGGGGAGTCGCCTACGAGCAGTACTTC.